A selection of T cell receptor beta chains follows, all from one sample in a study of T cells after yellow fever vaccination. TCRdb itself ran the 5' RACE reads through MiXCR, one entry per CDR3 protein. The repertoire consists of 95,000 to 100,000 distinct CDR3 sequences, with roughly 6% occurring once and the leading ten covering about 38%. This specimen was CD8+ T cells sorted from PBMCs, taken 10 days after the yellow fever booster vaccination. These receptors all come from a man between 18 and 29 years old who received the YFV17D yellow fever vaccine. Each CDR3 is given with its conserved first and last residue. D genes are given only for firm matches. Rows may omit the clone size; those that give it use once, few, many or a size class.

TRBJ2-1	TRBV10-3	few	TRBD2	TGTGCCATCACGTCGACGGGACTAGCGGGGGTAACGACCCGCAATGAGCAGTTCTTC	CAITSTGLAGVTTRNEQFF
TRBJ1-1	TRBV15	-	-	TGTGCCACCAGCAGGCGACAGCGGCTGAACACTGAAGCTTTCTTT	CATSRRQRLNTEAFF
TRBJ2-7	TRBV29-1	few	-	TGCAGCGCCTATCCTCCCCGGGAATCCTACGAGCAGTACTTC	CSAYPPRESYEQYF
TRBJ2-5	TRBV15	few	-	TGTGCCACCAGCAGAGATCAATTCGACCTACCAGGGGCCCAGTACTTC	CATSRDQFDLPGAQYF
TRBJ1-1	TRBV9	-	-	TGTGCCAGCAGCGTAGCTCTCGGAGTGACTGAAGCTTTCTTT	CASSVALGVTEAFF
TRBJ2-6	TRBV9	few	TRBD1	TGTGCCAGCAGCGTGACAGGGGATGATGGGGCCAACGTCCTGACTTTC	CASSVTGDDGANVLTF
TRBJ2-7	TRBV27	-	-	TGTGCCAGCACCCCGACCGGAGCGCTTAGCTCCTACGAGCAGTACTTC	CASTPTGALSSYEQYF
TRBJ1-2	TRBV28	few	TRBD1	TGTGCCAGCAGTGGACAGGGGAGGACCTATGGCTACACCTTC	CASSGQGRTYGYTF
TRBJ1-4	TRBV7-8	few	TRBD1	TGTGCCAGCAGCCCTGGGACAGAAAATGAAAAACTGTTTTTT	CASSPGTENEKLFF
TRBJ1-6	TRBV4-1	-	-	TGCGCCAGCAGCCAAGGCAGGCAAGCTCATAATTCACCCCTCCACTTT	CASSQGRQAHNSPLHF
TRBJ2-7	TRBV5-6	-	-	TGTGCCAGCAGCTTGCACAGGGCCTACGAGCAGTACTTC	CASSLHRAYEQYF
TRBJ1-1	TRBV6-5	-	TRBD1	TGTGCCAGCAGGGACAGGGGGGACACTGAAGCTTTCTTT	CASRDRGDTEAFF
TRBJ2-1	TRBV7-9	-	TRBD2	TGTGCCAGCAGCTCCGGGACTATAGACAATGAGCAGTTCTTC	CASSSGTIDNEQFF
TRBJ1-1	TRBV20-1	-	TRBD1	TGCAGTGCTAGAGAAAGGGGGACAGGAGCTGAAGCTTTCTTT	CSARERGTGAEAFF
TRBJ1-5	TRBV27	few	-	TGTGCCAGCAGTTTGGTGGGGGGGAACGGCAATCAGCCCCAGCATTTT	CASSLVGGNGNQPQHF
TRBJ2-2	TRBV20-1	many	TRBD2	TGCAGTGCTACGAGCGGGGGGGACACCGGGGAGCTGTTTTTT	CSATSGGDTGELFF
TRBJ1-5	TRBV6-2/TRBV6-3	-	-	TGTGCCAGCAGTGCAAGACAGATCCAGGCCCAGCATTTT	CASSARQIQAQHF
TRBJ2-3	TRBV4-1	many	TRBD1	TGCGCCAGCAGCCAAGGGACAGGGGGAAGCACAGATACGCAGTATTTT	CASSQGTGGSTDTQYF
TRBJ2-4	TRBV21-1	many	-	TGTGCCAGCAGCAAACCCCTCTCCAGGGAGGCCAAAAACATTCAGTACTTC	CASSKPLSREAKNIQYF
TRBJ2-2	TRBV5-5	-	TRBD1	TGTGCCAGCAGCTTGGCGGGACAGCGATCCGTCGGGGAGCTGTTTTTT	CASSLAGQRSVGELFF
TRBJ1-1	TRBV6-5	-	-	TGTGCCAGCAGCCAACACGTCCGTACCATAAACACTGAAGCTTTCTTT	CASSQHVRTINTEAFF
TRBJ2-2	TRBV6-5	few	TRBD2	TGTGCCAGCAGTTACGATCGCGCGGGGGGGCCGGGAACCGGGGAGCTGTTTTTT	CASSYDRAGGPGTGELFF
TRBJ2-5	TRBV4-2	-	-	TGTGCCAGCAGTCCCGGGACACCTCCGTTCGTCCAAGAGACCCAGTACTTC	CASSPGTPPFVQETQYF
TRBJ2-7	TRBV4-1	-	-	TGCGCCAGCAGACCTCGGGACACCTCACCCAGCGAGCAGTACTTC	CASRPRDTSPSEQYF
TRBJ2-7	TRBV7-9	-	-	TGTGCCAGCAGCGGAAGCGAGCAGTACTTC	CASSGSEQYF
TRBJ2-5	TRBV7-2	few	TRBD1	TGTGCCAGCACCTCGGGGACAGGGGAAGAGACCCAGTACTTC	CASTSGTGEETQYF
TRBJ1-1	TRBV3-1	few	-	TGTGCCAGCAGCCCCCGTCCCGGGACTTTCGTATCGAACACTGAAGCTTTCTTT	CASSPRPGTFVSNTEAFF